This is a list of T cell receptor beta chains from one sample in a study of Tregs in tolerant kidney transplant recipients. Only in-frame clones appear in the TCRdb table, and some are missing; sequencing was by immunoSEQ multiplex PCR. The data show tens of thousands of clones, approximately 85% seen once. The sequencing here drew on Tregs from blood, taken before the transplant. The receptors originated from a human donor who received a combined kidney and bone marrow transplant. The CDR3 runs from the conserved cysteine through the conserved F or W. Each record gives: clone size, D gene, V gene, J gene, CDR3 protein, CDR3 DNA. A D gene is named only where the DNA matches it firmly. The listing skips clone size in some rows; elsewhere it reads once, few, many or a size class.

size: .
D: .
V: TRBV7-9
J: TRBJ2-2
CDR3: CASSLGTSGELFF
DNA: TGTGCCAGCAGCTTAGGGACTTCGGGGGAGCTGTTTTTT

size: .
D: .
V: TRBV2
J: TRBJ2-5
CDR3: CASSEGWTNQETQYF
DNA: TGTGCCAGCAGTGAAGGGTGGACAAACCAAGAGACCCAGTACTTC

size: .
D: .
V: TRBV21-1
J: TRBJ2-4
CDR3: CASSKDGEWAGDAKNIQYF
DNA: TGTGCCAGCAGCAAAGATGGGGAATGGGCAGGGGACGCCAAAAACATTCAGTACTTC

size: .
D: .
V: TRBV15
J: TRBJ2-1
CDR3: CATSRDWNEQFF
DNA: TGTGCCACCAGCAGAGATTGGAATGAGCAGTTCTTC

size: .
D: TRBD1
V: TRBV27
J: TRBJ1-5
CDR3: CASRPTGGVSQPQHF
DNA: TGTGCCAGCAGACCGACAGGGGGGGTCAGTCAGCCCCAGCATTTT

size: once
D: TRBD1
V: TRBV2
J: TRBJ1-6
CDR3: CASSGLRGQLNSPLHF
DNA: TGTGCCAGCAGTGGCCTTCGGGGACAGTTGAATTCACCCCTCCACTTT

size: .
D: .
V: TRBV7-2
J: TRBJ1-1
CDR3: CASSFKGRMNTEAFF
DNA: TGTGCCAGCAGCTTCAAGGGACGGATGAACACTGAAGCTTTCTTT

size: .
D: .
V: TRBV2
J: TRBJ1-5
CDR3: CASRLLGWQPQHF
DNA: TGTGCCAGCAGATTACTCGGCTGGCAGCCCCAGCATTTT

size: .
D: .
V: TRBV5-1
J: TRBJ2-3
CDR3: CASSVEGSDTQYF
DNA: TGCGCCAGCAGCGTTGAGGGGTCCGATACGCAGTATTTT

size: .
D: TRBD1
V: TRBV7-2
J: TRBJ2-1
CDR3: CASSFRHWTGAYNEQFF
DNA: TGTGCCAGCAGCTTTCGACACTGGACAGGGGCCTACAATGAGCAGTTCTTC

size: .
D: TRBD1
V: TRBV19
J: TRBJ2-3
CDR3: CASSPTGTANTQYF
DNA: TGTGCCAGTAGTCCGACAGGGACCGCCAATACGCAGTATTTT

size: .
D: TRBD1
V: TRBV7-9
J: TRBJ2-3
CDR3: CASSLGQGSDTQYF
DNA: TGTGCCAGCAGCTTGGGACAGGGATCGGATACGCAGTATTTT